One sample yielded the 27 T cell receptor beta chains listed below, sequenced in a study of spatial heterogeneity in lung cancer. Each CDR3 protein gets one entry after TCRdb re-called the 5' RACE reads with MiXCR. The table has about 3,100 distinct CDR3 sequences, approximately 9.2% seen once. The antigens for these receptors are not known. Notes on the study in general: Mutation tallies in tumors tracked expanded intratumoral alpha and beta TCR counts.

Time point indicated: sample taken at primary tumor resection. The specimen comprised lung tumor tissue, sampled at surgery. These receptors were taken from a male donor with early-stage non-small cell lung cancer.

This clonotype is medium-sized by share. In DNA, the CDR3 is TGCGCCAGCAGCTTGGTTGGGCAGGAAAACAATGAGCAGTTCTTC. Protein: CASSLVGQENNEQFF. This chain joins TRBV5-1 and TRBJ2-1; D gene unclear. V lost 0 bases, J lost 5 bases, and 12 bases lay in between. CDR1 SGHRS and CDR2 YFSETQ come from the germline V gene. This CDR3 spans 15 amino acids.

By its share, this clonotype is medium-sized. This chain links TRBV30 with TRBJ1-2; tentative D call: TRBD1 (5 bases). The CDR3 contains 17 residues. Trimming shortened V by 0 bases and J by 2 bases, and 19 bases separated the two germline ends. Germline lookup yields CDR1 GTSNPN and CDR2 SVGIG (reference sequence). The CDR3 sequence is CAWSVGRDSSGNYGYTF. Here the CDR3 DNA reads TGTGCCTGGAGTGTGGGTAGGGACTCAAGCGGAAACTATGGCTACACCTTC.

This clonotype was counted ten times or more. The chain has TRBV6-5 and TRBJ2-7; 9 nucleotides agree with TRBD2. V shed 6 bases, J shed 0 bases, and the junction held 12 bases outside the gene matches. Germline CDR1 and CDR2: MNHEY and SVGAGI. The CDR3 is 17 amino acids. CDR3 nucleotides: TGTGCCAGCAGCCGTCCGTTGCGGGAGGGCCTCTCCTACGAGCAGTACTTC. Protein product: CASSRPLREGLSYEQYF.

This clonotype is medium-sized. DNA for the CDR3: TGTGCCAGCACCTTACAGGGGGACTATGGCTACACCTTC. This translates into CASTLQGDYGYTF. This chain uses TRBV12-3 or TRBV12-4 with TRBJ1-2, with TRBD1 matching 8 bases. The CDR3 length is 13 residues. Losses at the gene ends were 7 bases for V and 3 bases for J; bases not matched to a gene: 4.

This clonotype is medium-sized. The chain recombines TRBV20-1 with TRBJ1-1; D is ambiguous. Germline V gives CDR1 DFQATT, CDR2 SNEGSKA (reference sequence). Deletions cut 3 bases from V and 2 bases from J, with 4 bases between. The CDR3 extends over 11 amino acids. DNA of the CDR3: TGCAGTGCTAGGGACAACACTGAAGCTTTCTTT. Translation gives CSARDNTEAFF.

Relative to its sample, this clonotype is medium-sized (0.01 to 0.1%). The rearrangement links TRBV5-1 to TRBJ1-1; the D gene is possibly TRBD1 (5 bases). Trimming took off 2 bases at V and 4 bases at J, with 18 bases between the two ends. CDR3 size: 16 residues. CDR1 is SGHRS and CDR2 is YFSETQ in the germline V gene. DNA for the CDR3: TGCGCCAGCAGCTTTGTGCAACTTGGGGGGAGCACTGAAGCTTTCTTT. Translating it yields CASSFVQLGGSTEAFF.

This clonotype was seen at least ten times. V usage is TRBV30 and J usage is TRBJ2-5, with a tentative D call TRBD2 (5 bases). Germline V gene data show CDR1 as GTSNPN and CDR2 as SVGIG (reference sequence). The ends were cut back, 3 bases at V and 1 base at J, with 9 bases in the middle. The CDR3 totals 13 residues. CDR3 region: CAWRGGSQETQYF. CDR3 coding DNA: TGTGCCTGGAGAGGCGGGTCCCAAGAGACCCAGTACTTC.

This clonotype counts as medium-sized. CDR3 sequence reads: CASSSDSTDTQYF. In DNA, the CDR3 is TGTGCCAGCAGTTCGGACAGCACAGATACGCAGTATTTT. The genes are TRBV6-2 or TRBV6-3 and TRBJ2-3; no reliable D call. The CDR3 spans 13 residues. Germline V gene lookup returns CDR1 MNHEY and CDR2 SVGEGT. Trimming pared 4 bases from V and 0 bases from J, leaving 5 bases between.

This clonotype was seen repeatedly, ten times or more. The chain uses TRBV6-6 and TRBJ2-7; 7 nucleotides match TRBD1. CDR1 is MNHNY, CDR2 SVGAGI, per germline (reference sequence). The CDR3 contains 15 residues. V gave up 0 bases and J gave up 2 bases; unmatched junction bases: 4. CDR3 DNA sequence: TGTGCCAGCAGTTACTCACAGGGGCCGACCTACGAGCAGTACTTC. Translated: CASSYSQGPTYEQYF.

This clonotype was seen ten or more times. The junction does not match germline at one end; this may be a read error. The chain couples TRBV7-9 to TRBJ2-2, with no clear D. The germline CDR1 and CDR2 sequences are SEHNR and FQNEAQ (reference sequence). This CDR3 spans 14 amino acids. CDR3 amino acids: CASSLGANTRELFF. The CDR3 DNA reads TGTGCCAGCAGCTTAGGGGCGAACACCCGGGAGCTGTTTTTT. Variable domain in full (rest from reference TRBV7-9 and TRBJ2-2): DTGVSQNPRHKITKRGQNVTFRCDPISEHNRLYWYRQTLGQGPEFLTYFQNEAQLEKSRLLSDRFSAERPKGSFSTLEIQRTEQGDSAMYLCASSLGANTRELFFGEGSRLTVL.

At least ten counts were recorded for this clonotype. This chain connects TRBV4-1 to TRBJ2-7; D gene uncertain. Germline lookup yields CDR1 MGHRA and CDR2 YSYEKL. V dropped 3 bases and J dropped 2 bases, with 11 bases sitting between them. The CDR3 spans 14 residues. This chain's CDR3 is CASSQQGNAYEQYF. The CDR3, as DNA: TGCGCCAGCAGCCAGCAAGGGAATGCCTACGAGCAGTACTTC.

This clonotype counts as medium-sized. CDR3 protein: CASSLGTDNEQFF. The CDR3 bases are TGTGCCAGCAGTCTAGGGACAGACAATGAGCAGTTCTTC. The chain combines TRBV27 with TRBJ2-1, with 7 positions matching TRBD1. Germline CDR1 and CDR2: MNHEY and SMNVEV (reference sequence). V was pared by 5 bases and J by 5 bases, with 3 bases of the junction left unmatched. This CDR3 comprises 13 residues.

The chain joins TRBV7-2 to TRBJ2-5; D is perhaps TRBD1 (7 bases). The length of the CDR3 is 15 residues. The V gene lost 6 bases and the J gene lost 2 bases, with 16 bases spanning the gap. Germline V CDR1 and CDR2: SGHTA, FQGNSA. The CDR3 loop reads CASRTGSGGQETQYF. In DNA, the CDR3 is TGTGCCAGCAGGACAGGGTCCGGGGGACAAGAGACCCAGTACTTC.

As for this clonotype: This sequence may be a read error, since a much larger clone differs from it by one base. The J gene is TRBJ1-1, the V gene TRBV28, with D uncertain. The V gene's germline CDR1 is MDHEN and CDR2 SYDVKM. The CDR3 is 13 residues long. Here the CDR3 DNA reads TGTGCCAGCACCTCCTATCTGAACACTGAAGCTCTCTTT. This gives the protein CASTSYLNTEALF. Drawing the rest from reference TRBV28 and TRBJ1-1, the complete variable domain is DVKVTQSSRYLVKRTGEKVFLECVQDMDHENMFWYRQDPGLGLRLIYFSYDVKMKEKGDIPEGYSVSREKKERFSLILESASTNQTSMYLCASTSYLNTEALFGQGTRLTVV.

This clonotype came up many times. J is TRBJ2-6 and V is TRBV7-6; the match to TRBD1 covers 9 bases. Germline values: CDR1 SGHVS, CDR2 FNYEAQ. The CDR3 spans 18 residues. V was pared by 3 bases and J by 2 bases, with 8 bases of the junction left unmatched. The CDR3 reads CASSLEGQGEAGANVLTF. The CDR3 DNA sequence: TGTGCCAGCAGCTTGGAGGGACAGGGAGAGGCTGGGGCCAACGTCCTGACTTTC. The full variable domain, rest sourced from reference TRBV7-6 and TRBJ2-6, is GAGVSQSPRYKVTKRGQDVALRCDPISGHVSLYWYRQALGQGPEFLTYFNYEAQQDKSGLPNDRFSAERPEGSISTLTIQRTEQRDSAMYRCASSLEGQGEAGANVLTFGAGSRLTVL.

This clonotype is labeled as medium-sized. The chain is built from TRBV7-2 and TRBJ2-7, with 10 bases that match TRBD1. The CDR3 has 13 amino acids. Germline loops: CDR1 SGHTA, CDR2 FQGNSA. V gave up 3 bases and J gave up 7 bases; unmatched junction bases: 3. For the CDR3, the DNA is TGTGCCAGCAGCTTCGACAGGGGGCGAGAGCAGTACTTC. It yields the protein CASSFDRGREQYF.

By its share, this clonotype is medium-sized (0.01 to 0.1%). V is TRBV6-5 and J is TRBJ2-3; no clear D gene. CDR1 and CDR2 (germline): MNHEY, SVGAGI. V lost 0 bases and J 7 bases, leaving 8 bases between the germline ends. The CDR3 runs 13 residues. DNA for the CDR3: TGTGCCAGCAGTTACTCGGGAAGTAATACGCAGTATTTT. It translates to CASSYSGSNTQYF.

This clonotype has at least ten counts. The rearrangement joins TRBV4-1 to TRBJ2-7; possibly TRBD1 for D (5 bases). CDR1 and CDR2 from the germline V gene are MGHRA and YSYEKL. Deletions cut 2 bases from V and 2 bases from J, with 13 bases between. The CDR3 totals 15 residues. CDR3 nucleotide sequence: TGCGCCAGCAGCCAACAGGATTTGGGGCCCTACGAGCAGTACTTC. As protein: CASSQQDLGPYEQYF.

This clonotype has ten or more counts. The chain carries TRBV11-2 and TRBJ1-3; TRBD1 aligns across 7 bases. The J segment lost 6 bases and the V segment lost 5 bases, leaving 7 bases of the junction unmatched. CDR1 and CDR2 from the germline V gene are SGHAT and FQNNGV. The CDR3 extends over 14 amino acids. In DNA, the CDR3 is TGTGCCAGCAGCCTCGGGACAGCTGAAAACACCATATATTTT. This gives the protein CASSLGTAENTIYF.

This clonotype was seen at least ten times. The chain carries TRBV4-1 and TRBJ1-2; 8 bases line up with TRBD1. The germline CDR1 and CDR2 sequences are MGHRA and YSYEKL. V lost 1 base and J lost 6; bases outside the gene matches: 7. This CDR3 has 15 amino acids. CDR3 DNA sequence: TGCGCCAGCAGCCAAGCTCGGACAGGGAAAGATGGCTACACCTTC. Protein: CASSQARTGKDGYTF.

This clonotype was observed at least ten times. The chain is built from TRBV7-6 and TRBJ1-1, with unresolved D. The CDR3 is 14 residues long. Deletions cut 2 bases from V and 1 base from J, with 8 bases between. Germline V gives CDR1 SGHVS, CDR2 FNYEAQ. This CDR3 is CASSLYRENTEAFF. CDR3 nucleotide sequence: TGTGCCAGCAGCTTATATAGGGAGAACACTGAAGCTTTCTTT.

Within the sample, this clonotype is medium-sized. The chain links TRBV20-1 to TRBJ2-1; 10 bases are a match to TRBD2. Germline CDR1 DFQATT, CDR2 SNEGSKA (reference sequence). This CDR3 is built from 16 residues. The V and J ends lost 0 bases and 7 bases, in that order; junction bases with no gene match: 9. The DNA for the CDR3 is TGCAGTGCTAGAGATGTGAAGCGGGAGGGCCCTAATGAGCAGTTCTTC. Translation: CSARDVKREGPNEQFF.

This clonotype rates as medium-sized. The CDR3 loop is CASSPGTAVEYF. In DNA form, the CDR3 reads TGTGCCAGCAGTCCCGGGACAGCGGTGGAGTACTTC. V usage is TRBV2 and J usage is TRBJ2-7; 7 nucleotides line up with TRBD1. This CDR3 contains 12 residues. The germline V gene encodes CDR1 SNHLY and CDR2 FYNNEI. Losses at the gene ends were 5 bases for V and 11 bases for J; bases not matched to a gene: 9.

The chain carries TRBV6-5 and TRBJ2-5, with a possible D match to TRBD1 (6 bases). The V end was cut by 0 bases, the J end by 4 bases, with 18 bases between. The CDR3 length is 17 residues. Germline CDR1 reads MNHEY; CDR2 reads SVGAGI. The CDR3 region has the DNA TGTGCCAGCAGTTACTCCCCGGCAGGGGTTTCGCGAGAGACCCAGTACTTC. Residues: CASSYSPAGVSRETQYF.

This clonotype was picked up many times. The chain recombines TRBV11-2 with TRBJ2-7; D gene ambiguous. Germline CDR1 SGHAT, CDR2 FQNNGV. The CDR3 is 16 amino acids. The V gene lost 2 bases and the J gene lost 0 bases, with 14 bases spanning the gap. CDR3 in amino acids: CASSLNPQLVSYEQYF. In DNA form, the CDR3 reads TGTGCCAGCAGCTTAAACCCCCAGCTTGTCTCCTACGAGCAGTACTTC.

The chain combines TRBV20-1 with TRBJ2-7; D may be TRBD1 (6 bases). CDR1 and CDR2 from the germline V gene are DFQATT and SNEGSKA (reference sequence). There are 14 residues in the CDR3. V lost 3 bases, J lost 0 bases, and 12 bases lay in between. CDR3 sequence: CSASSNRASYEQYF. The CDR3 DNA sequence: TGCAGTGCTAGCTCAAACAGGGCCTCCTACGAGCAGTACTTC.

The sample holds a few counts of this clonotype. V is TRBV9 and J is TRBJ2-2, with 8 nucleotides matching TRBD2. Trimming cost V 4 bases and J 7 bases; bases outside gene matches: 9. The CDR3 length is 15 residues. CDR1 SGDLS and CDR2 YYNGEE come from the germline V gene. CDR3 amino acids: CASSSAGGRSGELFF. The CDR3, as DNA: TGTGCCAGCAGCTCTGCGGGAGGCCGGAGCGGGGAGCTGTTTTTT. Full variable domain (missing parts from reference TRBV9 and TRBJ2-2): DSGVTQTPKHLITATGQRVTLRCSPRSGDLSVYWYQQSLDQGLQFLIQYYNGEERAKGNILERFSAQQFPDLHSELNLSSLELGDSALYFCASSSAGGRSGELFFGEGSRLTVL.